This T cell receptor (beta chain) stems from a study of T cell repertoires in cytomegalovirus infection. TCRdb independently ran MiXCR on the reads; one entry per CDR3 protein. The table records under 850,000 distinct CDR3 sequences, 35% of them present only once. This clonotype appeared many times. Per germline, CDR1 SGHTA and CDR2 FQGNSA. V was shortened by 0 bases and J by 0 bases, with 5 bases between the two germline ends. The CDR3 has 15 amino acids. The TCR comes from a human donor in good health (CMV status not recorded). Some clones in this sample may be carry-over from other donors' samples. Source material: PBMCs. The chain combines TRBV7-2 with TRBJ1-4; D ambiguous. The CDR3 nucleotides read TGTGCCAGCAGCTTAGCGTACGCAACTAATGAAAAACTGTTTTTT. It codes for CASSLAYATNEKLFF. Filled out from reference TRBV7-2 and TRBJ1-4, the complete variable domain reads GAGVSQSPSNKVTEKGKDVELRCDPISGHTALYWYRQSLGQGLEFLIYFQGNSAPDKSGLPSDRFSAERTGGSVSTLTIQRTQQEDSAVYLCASSLAYATNEKLFFGSGTQLSVL.